Listed below are T cell receptor beta chains from one sample, sequenced in a study of immune heterogeneity within non-small cell lung tumors. One entry per CDR3 protein results from TCRdb running MiXCR on the multiplex PCR reads. The sample lists 10,000 or so distinct CDR3 sequences; about 31% were seen once. Material for sequencing was lung tumor tissue. These receptors originate from a woman between 45 and 60 years old with non-small cell lung cancer. The CDR3 runs from the conserved cysteine through the conserved F or W. Part of the rows lack a size; the others show once, few, many or a class for expanded clones.

abundance	v_gene	j_gene	CDR3aa
many	TRBV20-1	TRBJ2-2	CSARTGFSGELFF
medium-sized	TRBV18	TRBJ2-1	CASSPRGTGGIDEQFF
many	TRBV29-1	TRBJ1-2	CSVMNRVRANYGYTF
many	TRBV12-5	TRBJ2-6	CASGLEGGGAGANVLTF
NA	TRBV20-1	TRBJ2-7	CSAPKNTGEGEQYF
medium-sized	TRBV6-2/TRBV6-3	TRBJ2-1	CASRHLQGNEQFF
many	TRBV6-1	TRBJ1-4	CASSAEQGWSEKLFF
few	TRBV4-2	TRBJ2-2	CASSRTSGNTGELFF
few	TRBV5-4	TRBJ1-4	CASSLQTTNEKLFF
NA	TRBV20-1	TRBJ2-3	CSAPQGGGLTDTQYF
NA	TRBV7-2	TRBJ2-2	CASRRPGVRGTGELFF